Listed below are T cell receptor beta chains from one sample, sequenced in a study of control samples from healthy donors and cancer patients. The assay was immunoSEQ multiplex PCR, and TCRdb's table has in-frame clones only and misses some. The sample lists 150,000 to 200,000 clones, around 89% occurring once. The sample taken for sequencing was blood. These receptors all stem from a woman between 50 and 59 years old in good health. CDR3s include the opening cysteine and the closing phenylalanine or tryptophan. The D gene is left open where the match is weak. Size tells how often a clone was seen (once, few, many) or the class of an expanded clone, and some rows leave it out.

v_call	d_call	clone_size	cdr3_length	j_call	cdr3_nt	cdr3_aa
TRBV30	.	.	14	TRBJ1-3	TGTGCCTGGAGTGTGGGGAGCTCTGGAAACACCATATATTTT	CAWSVGSSGNTIYF
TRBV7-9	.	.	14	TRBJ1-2	TGTGCCAGCAGCTTACGGTCGGTTGACTATGGCTACACCTTC	CASSLRSVDYGYTF
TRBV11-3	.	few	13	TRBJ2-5	TGTGCCAGCAGCCTTAGGACCGGGGAGACCCAGTACTTC	CASSLRTGETQYF
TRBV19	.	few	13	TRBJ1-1	TGTGCCGCCCGTGAGCAGGGTTCGGGGGAAGCTTTCTTT	CAAREQGSGEAFF
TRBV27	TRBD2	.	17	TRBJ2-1	TGTGCCAGCAGTCCCGACCTTGGCGGGAGGGCTAAAATGGGGCAGTTCTTC	CASSPDLGGRAKMGQFF
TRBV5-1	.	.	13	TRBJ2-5	TGCGCCAGCAGCTTAGGCAACCAAGAGACCCAGTACTTC	CASSLGNQETQYF
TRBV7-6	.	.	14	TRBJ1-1	TGTGCCAGCAGCTTAGACGCAGGGAACACTGAAGCTTTCTTT	CASSLDAGNTEAFF
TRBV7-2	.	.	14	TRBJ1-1	TGTGCCAGCAGCTTAAATCCGGGGAGCACTGAAGCTTTCTTT	CASSLNPGSTEAFF
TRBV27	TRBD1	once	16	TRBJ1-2	TGTGCCAGCAGCCTACAGGCAGGGGGCTATAACTATGGCTACACCTTC	CASSLQAGGYNYGYTF
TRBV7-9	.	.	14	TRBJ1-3	TGTGCCAGCAGCTTAGGCGGAGGGGGAAACACCATATATTTT	CASSLGGGGNTIYF
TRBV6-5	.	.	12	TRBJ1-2	TGTGCCAGCCAGGGTTCTAACTATGGCTACACCTTC	CASQGSNYGYTF
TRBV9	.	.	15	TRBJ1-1	TGTGCCAGCAGCTTCATAAGTGGGGGAGGCGAAAAAGCTTTCTTT	CASSFISGGGEKAFF
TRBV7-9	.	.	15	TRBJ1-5	TGTGCCAGCAGCTACGACACCCTGGGGTATCAGCCCCAGCATTTT	CASSYDTLGYQPQHF
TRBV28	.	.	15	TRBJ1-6	TGTGCCAGCCTACCCCGGACGGGGGGAAAATCACCCCTCCACTTT	CASLPRTGGKSPLHF
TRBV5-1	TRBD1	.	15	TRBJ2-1	TGCGCCAGCACTTTGTCAGGGGGCTCCTACAATGAGCAGTTCTTC	CASTLSGGSYNEQFF
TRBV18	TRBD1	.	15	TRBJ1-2	TGTGCCAGCTCACCAAAAAGACAGGGTGGCTATGGCTACACCTTC	CASSPKRQGGYGYTF
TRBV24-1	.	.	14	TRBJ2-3	TGTGCCACCTCTGTACAGGGATCCACAGATACGCAGTATTTT	CATSVQGSTDTQYF
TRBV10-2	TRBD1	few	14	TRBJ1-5	TGCGCCAGCAGTGATGACAGGGGCAATCAGCCCCAGCATTTT	CASSDDRGNQPQHF
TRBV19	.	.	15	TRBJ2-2	TGTGCCAGTCTAGGCCGGGACGGACTCACCGGGGAGCTGTTTTTT	CASLGRDGLTGELFF
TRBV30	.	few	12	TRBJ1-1	TGTGCCTGGACCCTAAGGGGTTCTGAAGCTTTCTTT	CAWTLRGSEAFF
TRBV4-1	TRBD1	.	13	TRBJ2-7	TGCGCCAGCAGCCGGGACAGAACCTACGAGCAGTACTTC	CASSRDRTYEQYF
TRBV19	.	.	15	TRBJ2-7	TGTGCCAGTAGTACCCTGGGACTGATGACCTACGAGCAGTACTTC	CASSTLGLMTYEQYF
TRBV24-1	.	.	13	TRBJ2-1	TGTGCCACCAGTGATTTTGGGGGCCCTGAGCAGTTCTTC	CATSDFGGPEQFF
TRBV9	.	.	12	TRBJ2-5	TGTGCCAGCAGCGTAGTGGGAGAGACCCAGTACTTC	CASSVVGETQYF
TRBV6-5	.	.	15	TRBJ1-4	TGTGCCGCCCAAACCCGGACGGCTACTAATGAAAAACTGTTTTTT	CAAQTRTATNEKLFF
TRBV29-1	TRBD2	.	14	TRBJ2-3	TGCAGCGGGTATCTAGCGGGGGGGCGAGATACGCAGTATTTT	CSGYLAGGRDTQYF
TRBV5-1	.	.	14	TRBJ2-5	TGCGCCAGCAGCTTCAACTCAGTTCAAGAGACCCAGTACTTC	CASSFNSVQETQYF
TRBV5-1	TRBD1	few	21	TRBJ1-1	TGCGCCAGCAGCTCATACCCCGGGACAGGGGTTAGTGACCCCATGAACACTGAAGCTTTCTTT	CASSSYPGTGVSDPMNTEAFF
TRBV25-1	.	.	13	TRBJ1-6	TGTGCCACCCTAAGGGGGGCAAACTCACCCCTCCACTTT	CATLRGANSPLHF
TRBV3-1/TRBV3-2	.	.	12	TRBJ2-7	TGTGCCTTTGGGGGGAGCTCCTACGAGCAGTACTTC	CAFGGSSYEQYF
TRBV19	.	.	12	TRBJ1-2	TGTGCCAGTAGTTACAGGAGCTATGGCTACACCTTC	CASSYRSYGYTF
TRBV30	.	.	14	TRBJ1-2	TGTGCCTGGAGTCCGCGAGGGGGGAGCTATGGCTACACCTTC	CAWSPRGGSYGYTF
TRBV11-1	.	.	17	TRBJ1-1	TGTGCCAGCAGCTCAGCCGGGACACGCCGAATCCACACTGAAGCTTTCTTT	CASSSAGTRRIHTEAFF
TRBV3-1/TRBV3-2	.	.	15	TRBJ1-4	TGTGCCAGCAGCCAACAGGGCAGAGTTAATGAAAAACTGTTTTTT	CASSQQGRVNEKLFF
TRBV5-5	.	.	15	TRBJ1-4	TGTGCCAGCACGATCGCGGGAAGTGGTGGTGAAAAACTGTTTTTT	CASTIAGSGGEKLFF
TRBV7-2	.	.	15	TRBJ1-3	TGTGCCAGCAGCTTACCCGGACGGTCTGGAAACACCATATATTTT	CASSLPGRSGNTIYF
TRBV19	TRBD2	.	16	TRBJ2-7	TGTGCCAGTGCCTGGACTAGCGGGAGGGGCCCTGTAGAGCAGTACTTC	CASAWTSGRGPVEQYF
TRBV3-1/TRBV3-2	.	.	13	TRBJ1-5	TGTGCCAGCAGCGCGGGACACCTCCAGCCCCAGCATTTT	CASSAGHLQPQHF
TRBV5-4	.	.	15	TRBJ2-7	TGTGCCAGCAGCTTGGGAGGGAAGGGGACCTACGAGCAGTACTTC	CASSLGGKGTYEQYF
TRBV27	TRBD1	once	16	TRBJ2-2	TGTGCCAGCCGTGACCGGGACAGGGGCAACACCGGGGAGCTGTTTTTT	CASRDRDRGNTGELFF
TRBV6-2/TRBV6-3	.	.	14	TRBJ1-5	TGTGCCAGCAGTTACTCGACGCCCCATCAGCCCCAGCATTTT	CASSYSTPHQPQHF
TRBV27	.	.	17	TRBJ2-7	TGTGCCAGCAGTATGACCTATTCGCCGGGAGAGTCCTACGAGCAGTACTTC	CASSMTYSPGESYEQYF
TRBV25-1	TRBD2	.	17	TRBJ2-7	TGTGCCAGCAGTGACGCCGACGGCGGGGGGGCTTCCTACGAGCAGTACTTC	CASSDADGGGASYEQYF
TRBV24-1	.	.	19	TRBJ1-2	TGTGCCACCAGTGATTTGCGTGAAGCTTACAGGGCGTCTAACTATGGCTACACCTTC	CATSDLREAYRASNYGYTF
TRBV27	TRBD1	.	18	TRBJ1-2	TGTGCCAGCAGTTTAGGCAGATCTGGGACAGGGACTGACTATGGCTACACCTTC	CASSLGRSGTGTDYGYTF
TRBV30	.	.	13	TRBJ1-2	TGTGCCTGGAAGGGCGACTTGGGTGGAGGCTACACCTTC	CAWKGDLGGGYTF
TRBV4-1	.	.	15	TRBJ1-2	TGCGCCAGCAGCCAAGATTGGCAGGCGGACTATGGCTACACCTTC	CASSQDWQADYGYTF
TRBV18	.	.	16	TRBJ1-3	TGTGCCAGCTCACCACGTCTGGGCTTGGGCGGAAACACCATATATTTT	CASSPRLGLGGNTIYF
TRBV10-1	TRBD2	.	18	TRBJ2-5	TGCGCCAGCAGATCCTCAAAACTAGCGGGGGTCCTACAAGAGACCCAGTACTTC	CASRSSKLAGVLQETQYF
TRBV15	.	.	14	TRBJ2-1	TGTGCCACCAGCAGAGAAGCGGCCCTTAATGAGCAGTTCTTC	CATSREAALNEQFF
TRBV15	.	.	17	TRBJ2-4	TGTGCCACCAGCAAAAGGGCAGGATTCTATGGCAAAAACATTCAGTACTTC	CATSKRAGFYGKNIQYF
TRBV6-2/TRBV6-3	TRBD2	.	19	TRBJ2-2	TGTGCCAGCAGCTCCGGCTTTCTAGCGGGAGGGCCGGGAACCGGGGAGCTGTTTTTT	CASSSGFLAGGPGTGELFF
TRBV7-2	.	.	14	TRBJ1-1	TGTGCCAGCAGCTTCGAGGGGGGGGGCACTGAAGCTTTCTTT	CASSFEGGGTEAFF